This TCR beta chain was sequenced for a study of blood T cell repertoires in COVID-19. The CDR3 consists of 12 residues. The germline V gene encodes CDR1 MGHDK and CDR2 SYGVNS. V gave up 3 bases and J gave up 5 bases, with 7 bases separating them. The table came from immunoSEQ multiplex PCR; TCRdb's copy has only in-frame clones and leaves some out. The sample includes roughly 250,000 clones, approximately 91% of them seen just once. The V call is TRBV25-1, the J call TRBJ2-5; D unclear. Sequencing was done on a sample of peripheral blood. The sequence was obtained from a woman aged 35 to 49 who had recovered from COVID-19. CDR3 protein: CASSEAQETQYF. The CDR3, as DNA: TGTGCCAGCAGTGAGGCCCAGGAGACCCAGTACTTC.